This TCR beta chain was obtained from a study of T cells in Graves' hyperthyroidism and ophthalmopathy. Each 10 ml fresh peripheral blood draw supplied the PBMCs. V was cut by 3 bases and J by 0 bases, with 6 bases left in between. The CDR3 totals 14 residues. CDR1 SNHLY and CDR2 FYNNEI come from the germline V gene. This clonotype was detected many times. Researchers amplified the TCR beta CDR3 regions from RNA transcripts. HTBI primers drove first-round RT-PCR of the TCR CDR3. TCRdb analysed the multiplex PCR reads with MiXCR anew, one entry per CDR3 protein. The table records around 500,000 distinct CDR3 sequences, around an eighth of them present only once.

Sequenced material: blood. This chain connects TRBV2 to TRBJ2-1; D is unresolved. The receptor comes from a woman aged 18-30 years with Graves' hyperthyroidism. The CDR3 region is CASSDTSSYNEQFF. Written as DNA, the CDR3 is TGTGCCAGCAGTGACACAAGCTCCTACAATGAGCAGTTCTTC.